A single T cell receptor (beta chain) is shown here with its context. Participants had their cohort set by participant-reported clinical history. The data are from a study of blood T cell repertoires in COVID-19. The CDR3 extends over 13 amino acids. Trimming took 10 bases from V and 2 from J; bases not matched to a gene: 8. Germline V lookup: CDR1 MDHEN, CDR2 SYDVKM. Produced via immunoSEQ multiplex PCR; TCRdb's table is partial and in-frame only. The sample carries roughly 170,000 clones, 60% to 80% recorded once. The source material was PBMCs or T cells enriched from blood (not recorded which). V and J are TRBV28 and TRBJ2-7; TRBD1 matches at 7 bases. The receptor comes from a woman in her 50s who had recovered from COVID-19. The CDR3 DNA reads TGTGCCACCGATCGGACAGGCCCCTACGAGCAGTACTTC. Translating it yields CATDRTGPYEQYF.